These 17 T cell receptor beta chains share one sample of origin, sequenced in a study of T cell repertoires in cytomegalovirus infection. TCRdb re-analysed the reads in MiXCR, keeping a single row per CDR3 protein. In the table there are fewer than 200,000 distinct CDR3 sequences, roughly 9% of which are singletons. Sequenced: PBMCs. The receptors come from a human donor in good health (CMV status not recorded). Some clones in this sample may be carry-over from other donors' samples.

This clonotype occurred many times. This chain uses TRBV28 with TRBJ2-5; 7 bases are shared with TRBD2. The CDR3 covers 15 residues. The germline gives CDR1 MDHEN, CDR2 SYDVKM. Unmatched junction bases numbered 16, after V lost 11 bases and J lost 4 bases. CDR3 amino acids: CASEGSGTNVETQYF. The CDR3 nucleotides read TGTGCCTCCGAGGGGAGCGGGACGAACGTAGAGACCCAGTACTTC.

This clonotype was seen repeatedly, ten times or more. V gene TRBV7-2 combines with J gene TRBJ1-6; no clear D. V lost 5 bases, J lost 9 bases, and 14 bases lay in between. Germline loops: CDR1 SGHTA, CDR2 FQGNSA. CDR3 size: 14 residues. The CDR3, as DNA: TGTGCCAGCAGCCCGGACGTGCGGTCTTCACCCCTCCACTTT. Amino acids: CASSPDVRSSPLHF.

This clonotype was detected ten times or more. The V and J genes are TRBV6-2 or TRBV6-3 and TRBJ2-7; D possibly corresponds to TRBD2 (6 bases). The CDR3 extends over 13 amino acids. Germline-derived CDR1 and CDR2 are MNHEY and SVGEGT. V was clipped by 2 bases and J by 7 bases, with 12 bases between them. DNA for the CDR3: TGTGCCAGCAGTTACCCCGGCGGGATAGAGCAGTACGTC. Translating gives CASSYPGGIEQYV.

This clonotype was observed at least ten times. The chain combines TRBV11-2 with TRBJ2-6; D gene ambiguous. There are 15 residues in the CDR3. With 5 bases removed from V and 0 bases from J, the gap between germline ends came to 8 bases. CDR1 is SGHAT and CDR2 is FQNNGV in the germline V gene. CDR3 DNA: TGTGCCAGCAGCAGGACCCGCTCTGGGGCCAACGTCCTGACTTTC. Translating it yields CASSRTRSGANVLTF.

This clonotype was seen at least ten times. This rearrangement joins TRBV11-2 to TRBJ1-4; D call uncertain. Germline CDR1 and CDR2: SGHAT and FQNNGV. Trimming removed 0 bases from V and 0 bases from J, with 2 bases in between. The CDR3 consists of 14 residues. Written as DNA, the CDR3 is TGTGCCAGCAGCTTAGACTCAACTAATGAAAAACTGTTTTTT. As protein: CASSLDSTNEKLFF. The variable domain in full, with the rest retrieved from reference TRBV11-2 and TRBJ1-4, is EAGVAQSPRYKIIEKRQSVAFWCNPISGHATLYWYQQILGQGPKLLIQFQNNGVVDDSQLPKDRFSAERLKGVDSTLKIQPAKLEDSAVYLCASSLDSTNEKLFFGSGTQLSVL.

This clonotype was counted a few times. The rearrangement uses TRBV19 and TRBJ1-1; the match to TRBD1 covers 8 bases. V trimming: 5 bases; J trimming: 6 bases; junction bases outside the gene matches: 8. The germline V gene has CDR1 LNHDA and CDR2 SQIVND (reference sequence). The CDR3 is 14 amino acids. The CDR3 reads CASSSRTGSAEAFF. The DNA for the CDR3 is TGTGCCAGTAGTTCCCGGACAGGGAGTGCTGAAGCTTTCTTT.

The V and J genes are TRBV28 and TRBJ1-5; the D is unclear. The CDR3 extends over 12 amino acids. The V gene lost 7 bases and the J gene lost 9 bases, with 13 bases spanning the gap. The germline CDR1 and CDR2 sequences are MDHEN and SYDVKM. Here the CDR3 reads CASKEVTLPQHF. As DNA, the CDR3 is TGTGCCAGCAAGGAGGTCACCTTGCCCCAGCATTTT. Drawing the rest from reference TRBV28 and TRBJ1-5, the complete variable domain is DVKVTQSSRYLVKRTGEKVFLECVQDMDHENMFWYRQDPGLGLRLIYFSYDVKMKEKGDIPEGYSVSREKKERFSLILESASTNQTSMYLCASKEVTLPQHFGDGTRLSIL.

The table lists this clonotype with many counts. The chain employs TRBV7-2 and TRBJ2-1; 12 bases line up with TRBD2. V shed 1 base, J shed 4 bases, and the junction held 5 bases outside the gene matches. Germline V lookup: CDR1 SGHTA, CDR2 FQGNSA. This CDR3 is built from 17 residues. Here the CDR3 reads CASSLEASGGAYNEQFF. The CDR3 DNA sequence: TGTGCCAGCAGCTTAGAGGCTAGCGGGGGGGCTTACAATGAGCAGTTCTTC.

This clonotype was counted at least ten times. At one boundary the junction diverges from the germline segment, which might be a read error. The chain combines TRBV7-2 with TRBJ2-4, with D perhaps TRBD2 (7 bases). The germline V gene has CDR1 SGHTA and CDR2 FQGNSA. The CDR3 extends over 15 amino acids. The CDR3 spells CASSIASGGTDIQYF. The CDR3 DNA sequence: TGTGCCAGCAGCATAGCTTCGGGGGGCACGGACATTCAGTACTTC. Full variable domain (remainder filled in from reference TRBV7-2 and TRBJ2-4): GAGVSQSPSNKVTEKGKDVELRCDPISGHTALYWYRQSLGQGLEFLIYFQGNSAPDKSGLPSDRFSAERTGGSVSTLTIQRTQQEDSAVYLCASSIASGGTDIQYFGAGTRLSVL.

This clonotype was counted at least ten times. The CDR3 is CASSSAPLLGSTEAFF. The CDR3 nucleotides read TGTGCCAGCAGCTCCGCGCCTCTTTTAGGGAGCACTGAAGCTTTCTTT. The chain has TRBV7-2 and TRBJ1-1; the D is unclear. With 4 bases removed from V and 4 bases from J, the gap between germline ends came to 19 bases. Germline CDR1 SGHTA, CDR2 FQGNSA. The CDR3 sequence is 16 residues long.

In nucleotides, the CDR3 is TGTGCCAGCAGCTACCGAGGGGGCAGAGAGACCCAGTACTTC. Translating gives CASSYRGGRETQYF. The chain carries TRBV5-4 and TRBJ2-5; 7 nucleotides align to TRBD1. J lost 4 bases, V lost 3 bases, and 6 bases had no gene match. The CDR3 extends over 14 amino acids. Germline CDR1 reads SGHNT; CDR2 reads YYREEE (reference sequence).

In its sample, this clonotype was seen many times. This chain uses TRBV5-1 with TRBJ2-2; D may be TRBD2 (6 bases). Looked up from germline, CDR1 is SGHRS and CDR2 is YFSETQ. The CDR3 runs 14 residues. V shed 4 bases and J shed 1 base, with 8 bases lying between them. CDR3 in amino acids: CASSGGVNTGELFF. The CDR3 DNA follows: TGCGCCAGCAGCGGAGGGGTGAACACCGGGGAGCTGTTTTTT.

Many counts were recorded for this clonotype. The chain couples TRBV11-2 to TRBJ2-5; D call uncertain. V was shortened by 1 base and J by 5 bases, with 17 bases between the two germline ends. The CDR3 spans 16 residues. CDR1 and CDR2 (germline): SGHAT, FQNNGV. In DNA form, the CDR3 reads TGTGCCAGCAGCTTAGCTCCGTTGCTAAGGAAGGAGACCCAGTACTTC. Its translation is CASSLAPLLRKETQYF.

This clonotype was seen many times. The chain recombines TRBV14 with TRBJ1-2; D possibly corresponds to TRBD1 (5 bases). Germline loops: CDR1 SGHDN, CDR2 FVKESK. The CDR3 spans 15 residues. The V end lost 0 bases, the J end lost 5 bases, and 13 bases lay between the germline ends. In DNA form, the CDR3 reads TGTGCCAGCAGCCAAGATCCCGGGCAGGGATATGGCTACACCTTC. Its translation: CASSQDPGQGYGYTF.

This clonotype showed up many times. The chain carries TRBV28 and TRBJ2-3, with D perhaps matching TRBD1 or TRBD2 (5 bases each). Between the trimmed V and J ends, which lost 5 bases and 4 bases, there was a span of 16 bases. CDR1 is MDHEN, CDR2 SYDVKM, per germline. The CDR3 extends over 15 amino acids. As DNA, the CDR3 is TGTGCCAGCAGTCCAGGGACCGCCAACTCAGATACGCAGTATTTT. Translating gives CASSPGTANSDTQYF.

The V gene is TRBV20-1, the J gene TRBJ2-1, with 8 bases fitting TRBD2. V shed 0 bases and J 7 bases; nucleotides not matched to a gene: 8. CDR3 size: 15 residues. Germline V gene lookup returns CDR1 DFQATT and CDR2 SNEGSKA (reference sequence). The CDR3 loop reads CSARDWREAGNEQFF. CDR3 DNA sequence: TGCAGTGCTAGAGATTGGCGGGAGGCCGGAAATGAGCAGTTCTTC.

The CDR3 sequence: CASSDVRGGINEQFF. The CDR3 nucleotides read TGCGCCAGCAGTGACGTGCGGGGGGGCATAAATGAGCAGTTCTTC. The V call is TRBV10-2, the J call TRBJ2-1, with TRBD2 matching 9 bases. J gave up 7 bases and V 3 bases, and 7 bases lay outside the gene matches. This CDR3 comprises 15 residues. Germline loops: CDR1 WSHSY, CDR2 SAAADI.